The table lists the clone carrying this T cell receptor (beta chain) with a few counts. Its antigen remains unidentified. CD4+CD45RO+CD25- cells were isolated as memory CD4+ T cells. TCRdb independently ran MiXCR on the 5' RACE reads; one entry per CDR3 protein. The table lists just under 65,000 distinct CDR3 sequences, under 25% of them singletons. Overall study results and limits: Tumor Treg TCRs overlapped most with tumor naive CD4+ cells. Tumor memory CD4+ T cell TCR gene usage clustered with blood and lymph node memory CD4+ cells and lymph node naive CD4+ cells.

The CDR3 totals 14 residues. Between the trimmed V and J ends, which lost 1 base and 0 bases, there was a span of 7 bases. Germline V gene sequence: CDR1 LGHDT, CDR2 YNNKEL (reference sequence). The clonotype was recovered from a female donor with breast cancer. The sample comprised memory CD4+ T cells sorted from a lymph node. Regarding subset: memory CD4+ T cells, CD4+CD45RO+CD25-. The chain is built from TRBV3-1 and TRBJ2-7; D unclear. The CDR3 nucleotides are TGTGCCAGCAGCCAAGCTGTCTCCTCCTACGAGCAGTACTTC. Residues: CASSQAVSSYEQYF.